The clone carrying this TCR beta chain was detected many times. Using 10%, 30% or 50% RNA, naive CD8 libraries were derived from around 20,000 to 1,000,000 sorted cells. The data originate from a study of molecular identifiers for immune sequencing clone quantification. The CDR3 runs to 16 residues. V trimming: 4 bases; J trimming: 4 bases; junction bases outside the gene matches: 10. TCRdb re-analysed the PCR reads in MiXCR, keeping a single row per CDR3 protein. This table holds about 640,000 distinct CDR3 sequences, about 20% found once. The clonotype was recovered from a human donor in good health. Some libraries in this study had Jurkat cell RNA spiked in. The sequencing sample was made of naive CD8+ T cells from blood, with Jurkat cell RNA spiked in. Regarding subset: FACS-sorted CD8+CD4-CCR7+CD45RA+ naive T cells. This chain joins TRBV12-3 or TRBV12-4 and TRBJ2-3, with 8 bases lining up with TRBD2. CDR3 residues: CASSSKVSGVADTQYF. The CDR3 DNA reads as TGTGCCAGCAGTTCCAAGGTTAGCGGGGTAGCAGATACGCAGTATTTT.